These 7 T cell receptor beta chains originate from one sample sequenced in a study of monozygotic twins with inflammatory bowel disease. TCRdb processed the 5' RACE reads again and assigns one entry to each CDR3 protein, with no DNA. This listing includes 300,000 to 400,000 distinct CDR3 sequences. Sequenced material: blood. Every receptor here comes from a human donor with ulcerative colitis or Crohn's disease, or a healthy co-twin of an affected twin (not recorded which).

The chain uses TRBV3-1 and TRBJ2-7; the TRBD1 assignment by TCRdb is unverifiable without DNA. Germline V gives CDR1 LGHDT, CDR2 YNNKEL (reference sequence). The CDR3 contains 14 residues. This CDR3 is CASSPRQFSAEQYF.

The V and J genes are TRBV4-1 and TRBJ2-7; TCRdb outputs TRBD2, but without DNA this stays unchecked. This CDR3 has 15 residues. Germline loops: CDR1 MGHRA, CDR2 YSYEKL. CDR3 sequence reads: CASSPRDYKSYEQYF.

The V gene is TRBV28, the J gene TRBJ2-2; TCRdb calls TRBD1, which cannot be checked without DNA. The CDR3 has 15 residues. From germline, CDR1 is MDHEN and CDR2 SYDVKM. The chain's CDR3 is CASLGAGGHTGELFF.

The rearrangement links TRBV12-3 or TRBV12-4 to TRBJ1-1. CDR3 length equals 15 residues. CDR3 sequence: CASSIRRLTNTEAFF.

V usage is TRBV11-1 and J usage is TRBJ2-4. From germline, CDR1 is SGHAT and CDR2 FQDESV (reference sequence). This CDR3 comprises 18 residues. CDR3 sequence: CASSLVWLGNPAKNIQYF. Full variable domain (outside the CDR3, taken from reference TRBV11-1 and TRBJ2-4): EAEVAQSPRYKITEKSQAVAFWCDPISGHATLYWYRQILGQGPELLVQFQDESVVDDSQLPKDRFSAERLKGVDSTLKIQPAELGDSAMYLCASSLVWLGNPAKNIQYFGAGTRLSVL.

The CDR3 reads CASSQGGPGGYYGYTF. This chain connects TRBV4-3 to TRBJ1-2; TCRdb's D call of TRBD1 is untestable without DNA. The V gene's germline CDR1 is LGHNA and CDR2 YSLEER. This CDR3 is built from 16 residues.

The V and J genes are TRBV7-9 and TRBJ1-1; as DNA is missing, the TRBD1 call by TCRdb cannot be tested. The germline gives CDR1 SEHNR, CDR2 FQNEAQ (reference sequence). There are 14 residues in the CDR3. The chain's CDR3 is CASSSTDRGAEAFF. Together with reference TRBV7-9 and TRBJ1-1, the CDR3 gives the full variable domain: DTGVSQNPRHKITKRGQNVTFRCDPISEHNRLYWYRQTLGQGPEFLTYFQNEAQLEKSRLLSDRFSAERPKGSFSTLEIQRTEQGDSAMYLCASSSTDRGAEAFFGQGTRLTVV.